Sequencing of this TCR beta chain was carried out in a study of T cell repertoires in cytomegalovirus infection. In germline, CDR1 is MDHEN, CDR2 SYDVKM. Trimming shortened V by 7 bases and J by 8 bases, and 12 bases separated the two germline ends. CDR3 length equals 12 residues. This clonotype was found many times. TCRdb reanalysed the reads using MiXCR and keeps one entry per CDR3 protein. The sample shows hundreds of thousands of distinct CDR3 sequences, about 9.2% of them seen only once. The TCR was taken from a human donor in good health (CMV status not recorded). Some clones in this sample may be carry-over from other donors' samples. The rearrangement joins TRBV28 to TRBJ2-1, with a weak D call TRBD1 (6 bases). The source material was PBMCs. The CDR3 DNA follows: TGTGCCAGCAACAACAGGGCTTATGAGCAGTTCTTC. This translates into CASNNRAYEQFF.